The 10 T cell receptor beta chains in this list originate from one sample, sequenced in a study of T cell responses to AZD1222 COVID-19 vaccine. Only in-frame clones appear in the TCRdb table, and some are missing; sequencing was by immunoSEQ multiplex PCR. The data hold 95,000 to 130,000 clones, with 70% to 90% observed a single time. Sequencing was performed on peripheral blood, taken on day 0 of MenACWY control vaccination. These receptors came from an adult in good health.

The chain carries TRBV6-5 and TRBJ1-5; TRBD1 aligns across 7 bases. V shed 6 bases and J 2 bases; nucleotides not matched to a gene: 4. Per germline, CDR1 MNHEY and CDR2 SVGAGI. The CDR3 covers 14 residues. CDR3 sequence (DNA): TGTGCCAGCAGACAAACAGGGGGCAATCAGCCCCAGCATTTT. It translates to CASRQTGGNQPQHF.

The chain employs TRBV2 and TRBJ2-2, with D possibly matching TRBD1 (6 bases). CDR1 is SNHLY and CDR2 is FYNNEI in the germline V gene. The V gene lost 5 bases and the J gene lost 6 bases, with 10 bases spanning the gap. The CDR3 consists of 13 residues. CDR3 bases: TGTGCCAGCAGTCCCCAGGGGCCCGGGGAGCTGTTTTTT. Translated: CASSPQGPGELFF.

In this sample, this clone turned up once. The V call is TRBV19, the J call TRBJ2-3; 10 positions match TRBD2. This CDR3 region has 17 residues. With V trimmed by 3 bases and J by 5 bases, 11 bases remained unmatched. Germline lookup yields CDR1 LNHDA and CDR2 SQIVND (reference sequence). CDR3 DNA sequence: TGTGCCAGTAGTATGGAGCGGGGGGGACACCGCAGAGATACGCAGTATTTT. Protein sequence: CASSMERGGHRRDTQYF. The full variable domain, completed using reference TRBV19 and TRBJ2-3, is DGGITQSPKYLFRKEGQNVTLSCEQNLNHDAMYWYRQDPGQGLRLIYYSQIVNDFQKGDIAEGYSVSREKKESFPLTVTSAQKNPTAFYLCASSMERGGHRRDTQYFGPGTRLTVL.

This clone occurred once. The chain is built from TRBV7-2 and TRBJ2-5; D not certain. The CDR3 consists of 15 residues. V lost 2 bases to trimming and J lost 5 bases, with 15 bases between them. CDR1 and CDR2 (germline): SGHTA, FQGNSA. DNA of the CDR3: TGTGCCAGCAGCTTAAACCCTTCCGCGCGGGAGACCCAGTACTTC. Its translation is CASSLNPSARETQYF.

This chain connects TRBV19 to TRBJ1-2; possible D gene TRBD1, 5 bases. V was trimmed by 3 bases and J by 3 bases, leaving 8 bases between them. CDR3 size: 13 residues. From germline, CDR1 is LNHDA and CDR2 SQIVND (reference sequence). For the CDR3, the DNA is TGTGCCAGTAGTATCGGGACGGACTATGGCTACACCTTC. Translating it yields CASSIGTDYGYTF.

The CDR3 loop reads CASSLERTSTYEQYF. The CDR3 nucleotides are TGTGCCAGCAGCTTAGAGCGGACATCAACCTACGAGCAGTACTTC. The rearrangement links TRBV11-2 to TRBJ2-7; D is perhaps TRBD1 (5 bases). CDR1 and CDR2 (germline): SGHAT, FQNNGV. The length of the CDR3 is 15 residues. Trimming left V 0 bases short and J 2 bases short, with 11 bases between.

Only one count was recorded for this clone. The same CDR3 is also encoded by other DNA sequences in this sample. The genes are TRBV5-4 and TRBJ2-5; unclear D gene. V lost 2 bases and J lost 2, with 1 base in between. Per germline, CDR1 SGHNT and CDR2 YYREEE (reference sequence). This CDR3 contains 11 residues. The CDR3 region is CASSFQETQYF. In nucleotides, the CDR3 is TGTGCCAGCAGCTTTCAAGAGACCCAGTACTTC. Supplemented by reference TRBV5-4 and TRBJ2-5, the full variable domain reads ETGVTQSPTHLIKTRGQQVTLRCSSQSGHNTVSWYQQALGQGPQFIFQYYREEENGRGNFPPRFSGLQFPNYSSELNVNALELDDSALYLCASSFQETQYFGPGTRLLVL.

This chain joins TRBV7-2 and TRBJ1-1; 7 bases are a match to TRBD1. The CDR3 consists of 15 residues. The germline V gene has CDR1 SGHTA and CDR2 FQGNSA. V was clipped by 2 bases and J by 4 bases; unmatched bases: 7. The CDR3: CASSLTGEGVTEAFF. The CDR3, as DNA: TGTGCCAGCAGCTTAACAGGGGAGGGTGTCACTGAAGCTTTCTTT.

The chain uses TRBV25-1 and TRBJ1-4; no definite D call. Germline V gene sequence: CDR1 MGHDK, CDR2 SYGVNS. V lost 3 bases, J lost 0 bases, and 11 bases lay in between. The CDR3 is made up of 16 amino acids. CDR3: CASSDFGRATNEKLFF. The CDR3 bases are TGTGCCAGCAGTGACTTCGGGAGGGCAACTAATGAAAAACTGTTTTTT.

The gene calls are TRBV3-1 (or the pseudogene TRBV3-2) and TRBJ2-5, with 10 bases identical to TRBD2. The length of the CDR3 is 16 residues. V lost 0 bases, J lost 7 bases, and 8 bases stayed unmatched. The germline gives CDR1 LGHDT, CDR2 YNNKEL (reference sequence). The CDR3 region is CASSQDHLSGGWTQYF. CDR3 in DNA: TGTGCCAGCAGCCAAGATCATCTTAGCGGGGGGTGGACCCAGTACTTC.